These T cell receptor beta chains were read from a single sample in a study of OX40 agonist ivuxolimab in advanced cancers. Clones were read by immunoSEQ multiplex PCR, and TCRdb kept only the in-frame ones, dropping some. This table has roughly 100,000 clones, more than 75% appearing once. Sequenced here: CD4+ or CD8+ T cells sorted from blood, sampled in a trial of the OX40 agonist ivuxolimab. The source is an adult with an advanced solid tumor such as melanoma, head and neck, liver or kidney cancer. CDR3s include the opening cysteine and the closing phenylalanine or tryptophan. Each record gives: clone size, J gene, D gene, V gene, CDR3 DNA, CDR3 protein. A D gene is named only where the DNA matches it firmly. Expanded clones are given a class, and other clones once, few, many or no size at all.

>NA|TRBJ2-7|NA|TRBV7-2
TGTGCCAGCAGCTTAGTCCCCTCCTACGAGCAGTACTTC
CASSLVPSYEQYF
>NA|TRBJ2-7|NA|TRBV2
TGTGCCAGCGACACGGACCCGGGCTACGAGCAGTACTTC
CASDTDPGYEQYF
>NA|TRBJ2-1|TRBD2|TRBV10-1
TGCGCCAGCAGTGACCCTAGCGGCTATGAGCAGTTCTTC
CASSDPSGYEQFF
>NA|TRBJ2-6|NA|TRBV7-9
TGTGCCAGCAGCACTTACCGGGACACGACAGGGGCCAACGTCCTGACTTTC
CASSTYRDTTGANVLTF
>NA|TRBJ1-1|TRBD1|TRBV5-6
TGTGCCAGCAGCTTGGGACAGGGAGCTAGGACTGAAGCTTTCTTT
CASSLGQGARTEAFF
>NA|TRBJ2-7|NA|TRBV5-4
TGTGCCAGCAGCCGGGTGGGGCCAGGGTCCCACCCGAGCTCCTACGAGCAGTACTTC
CASSRVGPGSHPSSYEQYF
>NA|TRBJ1-4|NA|TRBV5-8
TGTGCCAGCAGCTCTTGGGGCGAAAAACTGTTTTTT
CASSSWGEKLFF
>NA|TRBJ2-7|TRBD2|TRBV6-5
TGTGCCAGCAGTCCCCCCCTAGCGGGAACTTACGAGCAGTACTTC
CASSPPLAGTYEQYF
>few|TRBJ1-6|NA|TRBV18
TGTGCCAGCTCACCATCCGGGACATTCAATAATTCACCCCTCCACTTT
CASSPSGTFNNSPLHF
>NA|TRBJ2-5|NA|TRBV9
TGTGCCAGCAGCGTAGGTCCAACTCAAGAGACCCAGTACTTC
CASSVGPTQETQYF
>NA|TRBJ2-2|TRBD2|TRBV5-4
TGTGCCAGCACCAAGTCACTAGCGGGAACCGGGGAGCTGTTTTTT
CASTKSLAGTGELFF
>NA|TRBJ2-1|NA|TRBV10-3
TGTGCCATCAGGGGAGACCGGGTTGAGCAGTTCTTC
CAIRGDRVEQFF
>NA|TRBJ2-5|TRBD2|TRBV5-1
TGCGCCAGCAGCCCCGGGACTAGCGGCCAAGAGACCCAGTACTTC
CASSPGTSGQETQYF
>NA|TRBJ2-5|NA|TRBV7-2
TGTGCCAGCAGCTTAAGTGTAGGGGCGAGTGCAGAGACCCAGTACTTC
CASSLSVGASAETQYF
>few|TRBJ2-5|NA|TRBV7-3
TGTGCCAGCAGCTTAGCCGGGACACCTCAAGAGACCCAGTACTTC
CASSLAGTPQETQYF
>NA|TRBJ1-3|NA|TRBV19
TGTGCCAGTAGTATGGCTGCTAGCTCTGGAAACACCATATATTTT
CASSMAASSGNTIYF
>NA|TRBJ2-1|TRBD2|TRBV6-1
TGTGCCAGCAGTGAACTAGCGGGGTCCGGGAATGAGCAGTTCTTC
CASSELAGSGNEQFF
>NA|TRBJ1-5|NA|TRBV4-1
TGCGCCAGCAGCCAATTCCGGGATCAGCCCCAGCATTTT
CASSQFRDQPQHF
>NA|TRBJ2-1|NA|TRBV6-5
TGTGCCAGCCCCGACCCAATCTATGAGCAGTTCTTC
CASPDPIYEQFF
>NA|TRBJ2-7|TRBD1|TRBV6-5
TGTGCCAGCTCCCCAAGGACAGGGCTTGAGCAGTACTTC
CASSPRTGLEQYF
>once|TRBJ2-5|NA|TRBV5-1
TGCGCCAGCAGCTCCGAGACAGGAGCTGGAATGGCCCAGTACTTC
CASSSETGAGMAQYF
>NA|TRBJ2-1|NA|TRBV9
TGTGCCAGCAGCGTAGGGGCGGGGACCCACAATGAGCAGTTCTTC
CASSVGAGTHNEQFF
>NA|TRBJ2-7|TRBD2|TRBV6-5
TGTGCCAGCAGTTACCCGGCGGGGGGGAGAGGAGAGCAGTACTTC
CASSYPAGGRGEQYF
>NA|TRBJ2-3|TRBD2|TRBV7-3
TGTGCCAGCAGCCCGCAAGCGGGGTGGGCAGATACGCAGTATTTT
CASSPQAGWADTQYF
>NA|TRBJ2-3|NA|TRBV9
TGTGCCAGCAGCGTAGGACGGATTAGCACAGATACGCAGTATTTT
CASSVGRISTDTQYF
>NA|TRBJ2-1|NA|TRBV6-5
TGTGCCAGCAGTTACTACACTAGCAAAGAGCAGTTCTTC
CASSYYTSKEQFF
>NA|TRBJ2-3|TRBD2|TRBV27
TGTGCCAGCAGTTTCGTAGGAGTGGGGACTAGCGGGAGCACAGATACGCAGTATTTT
CASSFVGVGTSGSTDTQYF
>NA|TRBJ2-7|NA|TRBV9
TGTGCCAGCAGCGCGGACAGTTACTCCTACGAGCAGTACTTC
CASSADSYSYEQYF
>NA|TRBJ2-5|NA|TRBV5-8
TGTGCCAGCAGCTTGGTCTCTTCCAGTACGGAGACCCAGTACTTC
CASSLVSSSTETQYF
>NA|TRBJ2-6|NA|TRBV7-9
TGTGCCAGCAGCCTAGGGGCAGGGGGGCCTTTTGGGGCCAACGTCCTGACTTTC
CASSLGAGGPFGANVLTF
>NA|TRBJ2-1|NA|TRBV7-9
TGTGCCAGCAGCTTAGCCGGGACGGAGGGTGAGCAGTTCTTC
CASSLAGTEGEQFF
>NA|TRBJ1-4|TRBD1|TRBV2
TGTGCCAGCAAGGTGGGGGGGACAGAACTGTTTTTT
CASKVGGTELFF
>NA|TRBJ2-1|TRBD2|TRBV2
TGTGCCAGCGGGACTAGCGGGAGAGGTGAGCAGTTCTTC
CASGTSGRGEQFF
>NA|TRBJ1-6|TRBD1|TRBV5-1
TGCGCCAGCAGCTGGGACAGTCCCCCGGATTCACCCCTCCACTTT
CASSWDSPPDSPLHF
>NA|TRBJ1-2|NA|TRBV25-1
TGTGCCAGCTCGTCGACCGGACGCTATGGCTACACCTTC
CASSSTGRYGYTF
>NA|TRBJ2-3|TRBD1|TRBV7-2
TGTGCCAGCAGCCCGTCAGGGGGAGATACGCAGTATTTT
CASSPSGGDTQYF
>NA|TRBJ2-7|NA|TRBV6-5
TGTGCCAGCAGCCCCTGGGGGGGGGCGCATCGGGAGCAGTACTTC
CASSPWGGAHREQYF
>NA|TRBJ1-4|NA|TRBV21-1
TGTGCCAGCACAACCAAGGGGGAAGGAGGGGAAAAACTGTTTTTT
CASTTKGEGGEKLFF
>NA|TRBJ2-7|NA|TRBV28
TGTGCCACTATCGAATGGGGCGAAGCGAAGTACGAGCAGTACTTC
CATIEWGEAKYEQYF
>once|TRBJ2-5|NA|TRBV7-8
TGTGCCAGCAGCACGAGGAGGACGGAGACCCAGTACTTC
CASSTRRTETQYF
>NA|TRBJ2-5|TRBD2|TRBV11-2
TGTGCCAGCAGCTTAAACCCTTCGGGAGGGTACTACTTC
CASSLNPSGGYYF
>NA|TRBJ2-7|NA|TRBV21-1
TGTGCCAGCAGCAAAGCGCTTGGGGGGGGCTACGAGCAGTACTTC
CASSKALGGGYEQYF
>NA|TRBJ2-2|TRBD1|TRBV5-6
TGTGCCAGCAGCTTGTGGGGGACAGGGGAAACCGGGGAGCTGTTTTTT
CASSLWGTGETGELFF
>NA|TRBJ2-1|NA|TRBV7-2
TGTGCCAGCAGCTTACACGGAGAGCAGTTCTTC
CASSLHGEQFF
>NA|TRBJ2-5|TRBD1|TRBV5-8
TGTGCCAGCAGCCCCGGACAGGGGTCCAAGACCCAGTACTTC
CASSPGQGSKTQYF
>NA|TRBJ2-1|TRBD2|TRBV7-8
TGTGCCAGCAGCTTACAGGCTCCTAGCGGGGGGTATGAGCAGTTCTTC
CASSLQAPSGGYEQFF
>NA|TRBJ1-2|NA|TRBV19
TGTGCCAGTAGCGGGGAGAACTATGGCTACACCTTC
CASSGENYGYTF
>NA|TRBJ2-3|NA|TRBV11-2
TGTGCCAGCAGCTTAGTGCGCCTCCCTAACACAGATACGCAGTATTTT
CASSLVRLPNTDTQYF
>NA|TRBJ1-2|NA|TRBV5-1
TGCGCCAGCAGCTTGGGCGGATCGGGGGTCTATGGCTACACCTTC
CASSLGGSGVYGYTF
>NA|TRBJ2-7|NA|TRBV7-2
TGTGCCAGCAGCCCTCCACCGACTAGTATGGGCGAGCAGTACTTC
CASSPPPTSMGEQYF
>NA|TRBJ2-3|NA|TRBV27
TGTGCCAGCAGTTTAGAAAGGGCCCACGATACGCAGTATTTT
CASSLERAHDTQYF
>NA|TRBJ2-3|NA|TRBV11-1
TGTGCCAGCAGCCCTCGGACAAGGTCCTCGAATACGCAGTATTTT
CASSPRTRSSNTQYF
>NA|TRBJ2-3|TRBD1|TRBV10-3
TGTGCCATCAGTGAAGGACAGGGCCCAGATACGCAGTATTTT
CAISEGQGPDTQYF